This T cell receptor beta chain was identified in a study of T cell changes during pregnancy in multiple sclerosis. Repertoires were generated with immunoSEQ multiplex PCR, while TCRdb's copy carries only in-frame clones and drops some. The sample lists approximately 51,000 clones; 94% were seen once. Germline trimming cut 0 bases from V and 0 bases from J; bases unmatched to any gene: 13. The CDR3 runs to 20 residues. Germline V gives CDR1 LGHNT, CDR2 FRNRAP. The receptor comes from a female donor with multiple sclerosis, enrolled in a pregnancy study. The sample consisted of CD4+ T cells from peripheral blood mononuclear cells, taken in the second trimester of pregnancy. The V and J genes are TRBV12-5 and TRBJ2-2, with 7 bases matching TRBD1. CDR3 sequence reads: CASGLVQGLWGQPNTGELFF. The CDR3 bases are TGTGCTAGTGGTTTGGTACAGGGGTTGTGGGGACAGCCGAACACCGGGGAGCTGTTTTTT.